This TCR beta chain was obtained from a study of CD8 T cells in ankylosing spondylitis. General observations from the study: The authors found the disease-linked clones to be CD8+ and relatively rare in peripheral blood. One TCR beta motif, made up of eight highly homologous variants, appeared characteristic of ankylosing spondylitis blood. Reportedly, matched ankylosing spondylitis synovial fluid was significantly enriched for disease-linked clones. Earlier studies detected some motif variants in reactive arthritis synovial fluid and blood.

As for this clonotype: Its antigen is currently unknown.

Quantitative molecular-barcoded 5'-RACE generated the TCR beta libraries. TCRdb re-called the 5' RACE reads with MiXCR, one entry per CDR3 protein. This table has about 540,000 distinct CDR3 sequences, approximately 12% appearing once. The CDR3 runs to 14 residues. V gave up 0 bases and J gave up 4 bases, with 10 bases separating them. CDR1 and CDR2 from the germline V gene are SEHNR and FQNEAQ (reference sequence). The receptor was isolated from a male donor with ankylosing spondylitis. Material: blood, either unsorted or a sorted T cell fraction (not recorded which). This chain links TRBV7-9 with TRBJ2-7; D gene uncertain. DNA for the CDR3: TGTGCCAGCAGCTTAGCTGGGGATGGGTACGAGCAGTACTTC. It is translated as CASSLAGDGYEQYF.